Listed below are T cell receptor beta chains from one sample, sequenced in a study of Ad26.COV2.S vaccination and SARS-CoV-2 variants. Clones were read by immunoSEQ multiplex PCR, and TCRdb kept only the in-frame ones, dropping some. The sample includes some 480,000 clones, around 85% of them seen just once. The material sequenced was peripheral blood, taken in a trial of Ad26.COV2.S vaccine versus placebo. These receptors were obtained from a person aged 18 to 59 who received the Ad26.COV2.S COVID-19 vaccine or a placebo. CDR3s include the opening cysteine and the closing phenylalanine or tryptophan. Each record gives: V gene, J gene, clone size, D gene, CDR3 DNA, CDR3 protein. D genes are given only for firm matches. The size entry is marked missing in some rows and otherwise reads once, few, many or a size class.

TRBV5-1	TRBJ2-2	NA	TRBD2	TGCGCCAGCAGCGGAGCGGGCCGACTAGCGCAGAACACCGGGGAGCTGTTTTTT	CASSGAGRLAQNTGELFF
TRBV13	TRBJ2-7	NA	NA	TGTGCCAGCAGCTCCGGCTACGAGCAGTACTTC	CASSSGYEQYF
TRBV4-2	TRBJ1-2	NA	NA	TGTGCCAGCAGCCAAGACAAGACCCGCTATGGCTACACCTTC	CASSQDKTRYGYTF
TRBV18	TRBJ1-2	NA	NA	TGTGCCAGCTCTCTGGACAGAAAAGGGAGTGGCTACACCTTC	CASSLDRKGSGYTF
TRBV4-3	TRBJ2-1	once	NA	TGCGCCAGCAGCCAAGATCCCGGGCCCAATGAGCAGTTCTTC	CASSQDPGPNEQFF
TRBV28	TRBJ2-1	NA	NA	TGTGCCAGCAGAAGACGCGGGACGCCTGGAAATGAGCAGTTCTTC	CASRRRGTPGNEQFF
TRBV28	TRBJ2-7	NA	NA	TGTGCCAGCAGTCCCGGGACGGTGATGGGGTACGAGCAGTACTTC	CASSPGTVMGYEQYF
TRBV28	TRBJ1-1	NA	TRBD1	TGTGCCAGCATTAACGTCCAGGGGGGCGAAGCTTTCTTT	CASINVQGGEAFF
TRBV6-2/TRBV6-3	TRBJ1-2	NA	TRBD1	TGTGCCAGCAGCCAGACAGGGTGGAACACCTTC	CASSQTGWNTF
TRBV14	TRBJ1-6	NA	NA	TGTGCCAGCAGCCAAGATTTGGGATCCCCCTATAATTCACCCCTCCACTTT	CASSQDLGSPYNSPLHF
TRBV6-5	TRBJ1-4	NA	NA	TGTGCCAGCAGCCCGCTTGGCTCCGAAAAACTGTTTTTT	CASSPLGSEKLFF
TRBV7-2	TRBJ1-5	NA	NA	TGTGCCAGCAGCTTAGGGGTGAACCAGCCCCAGCATTTT	CASSLGVNQPQHF
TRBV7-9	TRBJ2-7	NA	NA	TGTGCCAGCAGCAGGGGTATGCCCTACGAGCAGTACTTC	CASSRGMPYEQYF
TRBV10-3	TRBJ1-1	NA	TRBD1	TGTGCCATCAGGGGGACAGTGAACACTGAAGCTTTCTTT	CAIRGTVNTEAFF
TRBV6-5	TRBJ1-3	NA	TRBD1	TGTGCCAGCAGACCCGACAGGGGAAGTGGAAACACCATATATTTT	CASRPDRGSGNTIYF
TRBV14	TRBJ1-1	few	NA	TGTGCCAGCAGCCCGTCGGGGTGGGCGCCCGAAGCTTTCTTT	CASSPSGWAPEAFF
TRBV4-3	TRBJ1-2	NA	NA	TGCGCCAGCAGCCAAACACCGATCTATGGCTACACCTTC	CASSQTPIYGYTF
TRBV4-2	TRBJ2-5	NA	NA	TGTGCCAGCAGCTTTTACGGACAAGAGACCCAGTACTTC	CASSFYGQETQYF
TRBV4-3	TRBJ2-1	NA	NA	TGCGCCAGCAGCCGGAGTGGTGAGCAGTTCTTC	CASSRSGEQFF
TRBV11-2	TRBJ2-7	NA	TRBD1	TGTGCCAGCAGCTTACGGGACAGCTATAGTTTC	CASSLRDSYSF
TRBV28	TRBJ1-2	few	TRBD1	TGTGCCAGCACCAACGGACAGGACTATGGCTACACCTTC	CASTNGQDYGYTF
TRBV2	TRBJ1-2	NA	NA	TGTGCCAGCAGTATTGGGGGCGGCGGCTATGGCTACACCTTC	CASSIGGGGYGYTF
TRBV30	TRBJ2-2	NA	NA	TGTGCCTGGAAAGGACTACAGAACACCGGGGAGCTGTTTTTT	CAWKGLQNTGELFF
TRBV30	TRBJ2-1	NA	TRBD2	TGTGCCTGCAACATAGCGGGGGGGTACAATGAGCAGTTCTTC	CACNIAGGYNEQFF
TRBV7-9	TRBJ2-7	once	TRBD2	TGTGCCAGCTCAGCGGGAGTCGCCTACGAGCAGTACTTC	CASSAGVAYEQYF
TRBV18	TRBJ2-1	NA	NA	TGTGCCAGCTCACCGAGCACATCAAGTGAGCAGTTCTTC	CASSPSTSSEQFF
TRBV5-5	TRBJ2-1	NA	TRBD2	TGTGCCAGCAGCGGACTAGCGGGAGCAAGTGAGCAGTTCTTC	CASSGLAGASEQFF
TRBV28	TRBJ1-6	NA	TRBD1	TGTGCCAGCAGGACAGGGCAGGGGCGGGATTCACCCCTCCACTTT	CASRTGQGRDSPLHF
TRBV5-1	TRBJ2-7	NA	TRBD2	TGCGCCAGCAGCCCACCGGGGCGGGAGACGGCGGGCGACGAGCAGTACTTC	CASSPPGRETAGDEQYF
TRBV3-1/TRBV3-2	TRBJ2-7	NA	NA	TGTGCCAGCAGCCAAGACCACGAGCAGTACTTC	CASSQDHEQYF
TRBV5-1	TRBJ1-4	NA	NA	TGCGCCAGCAGCTTGAATGCGCCCCAAAGTAATGAAAAACTGTTTTTT	CASSLNAPQSNEKLFF
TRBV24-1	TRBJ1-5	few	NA	TGTGCCACCAGTGGGCCGCGAAGCAATCAGCCCCAGCATTTT	CATSGPRSNQPQHF